This TCR beta chain derives from a study of blood T cell repertoires in COVID-19. In the authors' workflow: Counts of nucleated cells, estimated from reference gene primer amplification, were obtained. TCRdb keeps only in-frame clones here, not all; method: immunoSEQ multiplex PCR. The V and J calls and clone size were taken over from that table, and D and trimming were inferred from the DNA. The sample contains 94,000 or so clones, about 86% of which appear only once. Material for sequencing was peripheral blood. The source is a woman in her seventies with acute or convalescent COVID-19.

This chain's CDR3 is CASSLGSRGPIDEQYF. CDR3 DNA sequence: TGCGCCAGCAGCTTGGGTTCCAGGGGCCCCATTGACGAGCAGTACTTC. The genes are TRBV5-1 and TRBJ2-7; possibly TRBD1 for D (6 bases). Germline-derived CDR1 and CDR2 are SGHRS and YFSETQ. Trimming cost V 0 bases and J 5 bases, with 18 bases left between them. The CDR3 loop spans 16 amino acids. The complete variable domain, with remaining parts taken from reference TRBV5-1 and TRBJ2-7, reads KAGVTQTPRYLIKTRGQQVTLSCSPISGHRSVSWYQQTPGQGLQFLFEYFSETQRNKGNFPGRFSGRQFSNSRSEMNVSTLELGDSALYLCASSLGSRGPIDEQYFGPGTRLTVT.